A selection of T cell receptor beta chains follows, all from one sample in a study of blood T cell repertoires in COVID-19. Assay: immunoSEQ multiplex PCR; the TCRdb copy retains only in-frame clones and omits some. The sample holds about 410,000 clones, over 75% seen once. Sequencing was done on a sample of peripheral blood. All receptors come from a woman aged 40-49 years with COVID-19, enrolled during active disease. Both conserved end residues are part of each CDR3. Each record gives: J gene, clone size, V gene, D gene, CDR3 protein, CDR3 DNA. A D gene is named only where the DNA matches it firmly. Clone sizes are given selectively: once, few, many, or a class where the clone is expanded.

TRBJ2-7,NA,TRBV5-8,TRBD1,CASRQIETGAYEQYF,TGTGCCAGCAGACAAATAGAGACAGGGGCTTACGAGCAGTACTTC
TRBJ1-1,NA,TRBV19,NA,CASIRNTEAFF,TGTGCCAGTATCCGGAACACTGAAGCTTTCTTT
TRBJ2-1,once,TRBV7-9,TRBD2,CASSLGTRLRNEQFF,TGTGCCAGCAGCCTTGGGACTAGGTTGAGAAATGAGCAGTTCTTC
TRBJ1-2,NA,TRBV2,NA,CASTGRGGYGYTF,TGTGCCAGCACGGGTCGCGGGGGCTATGGCTACACCTTC
TRBJ1-1,NA,TRBV29-1,NA,CSVAGVLNTEAFF,TGCAGCGTAGCGGGGGTTCTCAACACTGAAGCTTTCTTT
TRBJ1-1,NA,TRBV11-3,NA,CASSFQMNTEAFF,TGTGCCAGCAGCTTCCAAATGAACACTGAAGCTTTCTTT
TRBJ2-5,NA,TRBV5-4,NA,CASRPGHPQETQYF,TGTGCCAGCAGGCCGGGACACCCCCAAGAGACCCAGTACTTC
TRBJ2-7,NA,TRBV27,NA,CASGSGTHYEQYF,TGTGCCAGCGGATCCGGGACACACTACGAGCAGTACTTC
TRBJ1-2,NA,TRBV28,TRBD1,CASSPGTGDYGYTF,TGTGCCAGCAGCCCCGGGACAGGGGACTATGGCTACACCTTC
TRBJ1-2,NA,TRBV19,NA,CASTLGGNYGYTF,TGTGCCAGTACCCTAGGGGGAAACTATGGCTACACCTTC
TRBJ1-2,NA,TRBV5-1,TRBD1,CASSSSGLAGPGGFDGYTF,TGCGCCAGCAGCTCTTCTGGGCTGGCGGGGCCAGGGGGTTTCGATGGCTACACCTTC
TRBJ1-4,NA,TRBV4-3,NA,CASSQDARDNEKLFF,TGCGCCAGCAGCCAAGATGCACGGGATAATGAAAAACTGTTTTTT
TRBJ2-7,NA,TRBV9,NA,CASSVRTPYEQYF,TGTGCCAGCAGCGTGAGAACCCCCTACGAGCAGTACTTC
TRBJ2-2,NA,TRBV18,TRBD1,CASSDMTGVDWNTGELFF,TGTGCCAGCTCAGACATGACAGGGGTCGATTGGAACACCGGGGAGCTGTTTTTT
TRBJ2-1,NA,TRBV2,TRBD1,CASSGNRGDEQFF,TGTGCCAGCAGTGGGAACAGGGGCGATGAGCAGTTCTTC
TRBJ2-1,NA,TRBV5-5,TRBD2,CASSLDSSGGSPYNEQFF,TGTGCCAGCAGCTTAGATTCTAGCGGAGGGTCCCCCTACAATGAGCAGTTCTTC
TRBJ1-1,NA,TRBV18,TRBD1,CASSPRPDITGTGTEAFF,TGTGCCAGCTCCCCCAGACCGGACATTACGGGGACAGGCACTGAAGCTTTCTTT